The next 2 T cell receptor beta chains were all read from a single sample in a study of shared clonotypes between healthy human individuals. The repertoire was sequenced with immunoSEQ multiplex PCR; TCRdb's copy has only in-frame clones and lacks some. The data hold roughly 650,000 clones, with around 97% observed a single time. The specimen was naive CD4+ T cells sorted from blood. Subset here: CD45RA+ positively selected. All receptors come from a woman under 40 in good health.

V usage is TRBV2 and J usage is TRBJ1-1, with D possibly TRBD1 on 6 matching bases. The V and J ends lost 3 bases and 1 base respectively, with 9 bases between them. CDR1 is SNHLY, CDR2 FYNNEI, per germline. The CDR3 sequence is 14 residues long. The CDR3 region is CASSERGRNTEAFF. CDR3 bases: TGTGCCAGCAGTGAGAGGGGGAGGAACACTGAAGCTTTCTTT.

The rearrangement links TRBV28 to TRBJ2-5; tentative D call: TRBD2 (5 bases). The CDR3 is made up of 13 amino acids. V was pared by 11 bases and J by 6 bases, with 19 bases between. Germline values: CDR1 MDHEN, CDR2 SYDVKM. In nucleotides, the CDR3 is TGTGCCTGCCTAAGGCCCCACGGGAAGACCCAGTACTTC. This codes for CACLRPHGKTQYF.